This T cell receptor (beta chain) emerged from a study of PD-1 blockade in classical Hodgkin lymphoma. Comments on this clone: Its antigen is currently unknown.

Only in-frame clones appear in the TCRdb table, and some are missing; sequencing was by immunoSEQ multiplex PCR. The data show around 23,000 clones, 85% to 90% seen once. Per the germline V gene, CDR1 is GTSNPN and CDR2 is SVGIG (reference sequence). The CDR3 has 13 residues. V dropped 4 bases and J dropped 2; count of bases not matched to a gene: 4. The study, taken as a whole, reports: Newly diagnosed patients reportedly trailed healthy donors in baseline TCR diversity. The origin of the repertoire differences remains undefined, with disease activity or prior therapy as possible causes.

Specified time point: newly diagnosed, previously untreated cHL patient sample. Magnetic depletion of unwanted cells isolated CD4+ T cells from thawed PBMCs. As a comparison, the study used PBMCs from newly diagnosed, untreated classical Hodgkin lymphoma. The material sequenced was CD4+ T cells from blood. This receptor was taken from a human donor with classical Hodgkin lymphoma. The chain employs TRBV30 and TRBJ2-5; 7 bases are shared with TRBD2. Here the CDR3 reads CAWNGGGQETQYF. The CDR3 bases are TGTGCCTGGAACGGCGGGGGACAAGAGACCCAGTACTTC. Based on the CDR3 plus reference TRBV30 and TRBJ2-5, the full variable domain is SQTIHQWPATLVQPVGSPLSLECTVEGTSNPNLYWYRQAAGRGLQLLFYSVGIGQISSEVPQNLSASRPQDRQFILSSKKLLLSDSGFYLCAWNGGGQETQYFGPGTRLLVL.